These 14 T cell receptor beta chains were sequenced from one sample in a study of blood T cell repertoires in COVID-19. Sequencing used immunoSEQ multiplex PCR; TCRdb keeps in-frame clones, though not all of them. This repertoire shows 70,000 to 75,000 clones, about nine tenths found once; its top ten account for just over 5%. Sequenced sample: peripheral blood. Source of these receptors: a young woman with acute or convalescent COVID-19.

J is TRBJ1-3 and V is TRBV19; D uncertain. Trimming pared 5 bases from V and 8 bases from J, leaving 10 bases between. Looked up from germline, CDR1 is LNHDA and CDR2 is SQIVND (reference sequence). The CDR3 is 12 residues long. CDR3 DNA: TGTGCCAGTAGTCCGGAGTTCTACACCATATATTTT. The encoded protein is CASSPEFYTIYF.

For the CDR3, the DNA is TGTGCCAGCAGCTTAGATGACCGACTGCCTACCTACGAGCAGTACTTC. Its translation is CASSLDDRLPTYEQYF. The chain links TRBV11-2 to TRBJ2-7; D gene uncertain. The CDR3 covers 16 residues. Germline CDR1 SGHAT, CDR2 FQNNGV. The V gene lost 0 bases and the J gene lost 2 bases, with 14 bases spanning the gap. The full variable domain, completed using reference TRBV11-2 and TRBJ2-7, is EAGVAQSPRYKIIEKRQSVAFWCNPISGHATLYWYQQILGQGPKLLIQFQNNGVVDDSQLPKDRFSAERLKGVDSTLKIQPAKLEDSAVYLCASSLDDRLPTYEQYFGPGTRLTVT.

The CDR3 sequence: CASSLKGAFEGTEAFF. CDR3 coding DNA: TGCGCCAGCAGCTTGAAGGGGGCATTTGAAGGCACTGAAGCTTTCTTT. The rearrangement links TRBV5-1 to TRBJ1-1; TRBD1 matches 7 bases. The CDR3 runs 16 residues. Per germline, CDR1 SGHRS and CDR2 YFSETQ. V dropped 1 base and J dropped 4; count of bases not matched to a gene: 10.

This clone was seen once. The chain recombines TRBV5-1 with TRBJ2-7; 14 nucleotides align to TRBD2. There are 17 residues in the CDR3. V lost 4 bases to trimming and J lost 4 bases; unmatched junction nucleotides: 10. Germline V gene sequence: CDR1 SGHRS, CDR2 YFSETQ. CDR3 bases: TGCGCCAGCAGCCCCTCCGGGACTAGCGGGAGCATGTACGAGCAGTACTTC. Its translation is CASSPSGTSGSMYEQYF.

Turning to this clone: Mismatch with germline at one junction end may stem from a read error. This sequence joins TRBV7-9 and TRBJ2-6; 7 bases fit TRBD2. Germline loops: CDR1 SEHNR, CDR2 FQNEAQ (reference sequence). CDR3 size: 16 residues. DNA for the CDR3: TGTGCCAGCAGCATAGCCCTGGGAGGGTCTCTGGACGTCCTGACTTTC. Translated: CASSIALGGSLDVLTF. Complete variable domain (other parts from reference TRBV7-9 and TRBJ2-6): DTGVSQNPRHKITKRGQNVTFRCDPISEHNRLYWYRQTLGQGPEFLTYFQNEAQLEKSRLLSDRFSAERPKGSFSTLEIQRTEQGDSAMYLCASSIALGGSLDVLTFGAGSRLTVL.

V gene TRBV7-9 combines with J gene TRBJ1-3; no clear D gene. CDR3 length: 14 amino acids. Germline CDR1 SEHNR, CDR2 FQNEAQ (reference sequence). Deletions cut 5 bases from V and 0 bases from J, with 8 bases between. This chain's CDR3 is CASSPFSSGNTIYF. CDR3 nucleotides: TGTGCCAGCAGCCCTTTTAGCTCTGGAAACACCATATATTTT. Full variable domain (outside the CDR3, taken from reference TRBV7-9 and TRBJ1-3): DTGVSQNPRHKITKRGQNVTFRCDPISEHNRLYWYRQTLGQGPEFLTYFQNEAQLEKSRLLSDRFSAERPKGSFSTLEIQRTEQGDSAMYLCASSPFSSGNTIYFGEGSWLTVV.

This clone was seen once. The chain recombines TRBV10-2 with TRBJ1-1; unclear D gene. The CDR3 covers 11 residues. V was pared by 6 bases and J by 3 bases, with 5 bases between. Germline V gives CDR1 WSHSY, CDR2 SAAADI. The CDR3 loop is CASRQDTEAFF. The CDR3 nucleotides are TGCGCCAGCAGGCAGGACACTGAAGCTTTCTTT.

The chain couples TRBV23-1 to TRBJ2-1, with 9 bases matching TRBD2. TRBV23-1 is an ORF, and what it does is uncertain. The CDR3 loop spans 17 amino acids. J gave up 9 bases and V 0 bases, and 12 bases lay outside the gene matches. CDR3 in DNA: TGCGCCAGCAGTCAATCGGGGGAGGGTAGCGGGAGCGGTGAGCAGTTCTTC. Protein sequence: CASSQSGEGSGSGEQFF.

The V call is TRBV28, the J call TRBJ2-7, with a weak D call TRBD1 (5 bases). Germline CDR1 MDHEN, CDR2 SYDVKM. V shed 3 bases and J shed 0 bases, with 9 bases lying between them. The CDR3 contains 14 residues. In DNA form, the CDR3 reads TGTGCCAGCAGTTTGACAGCTTACTCCTACGAGCAGTACTTC. Protein: CASSLTAYSYEQYF.

The chain uses TRBV5-4 and TRBJ2-1, with 11 positions matching TRBD2. V lost 1 base to trimming and J lost 6 bases; unmatched junction nucleotides: 3. Germline V gene sequence: CDR1 SGHNT, CDR2 YYREEE (reference sequence). The CDR3 spans 15 residues. CDR3 coding DNA: TGTGCCAGCAGCTTGACTAGCGGGGGCCTCAATGAGCAGTTCTTC. Translating gives CASSLTSGGLNEQFF.

CDR3 protein: CASSTHGTSYEQYF. CDR3 bases: TGTGCCAGCAGCACCCATGGGACATCCTACGAGCAGTACTTC. This chain connects TRBV5-5 to TRBJ2-7, with D perhaps TRBD1 (6 bases). Germline CDR1 SGHKS, CDR2 YYEKEE (reference sequence). Between the trimmed V and J ends, which lost 4 bases and 1 base, there was a span of 12 bases. The CDR3 loop spans 14 amino acids.

The chain is built from TRBV6-2 or TRBV6-3 and TRBJ1-2; 10 bases are a match to TRBD1. Germline CDR1 reads MNHEY; CDR2 reads SVGEGT. There are 15 residues in the CDR3. V trimming: 6 bases; J trimming: 2 bases; junction bases outside the gene matches: 6. DNA of the CDR3: TGTGCCAGCAGCACCGGGACAGGGGCCAACTATGGCTACACCTTC. This sequence encodes CASSTGTGANYGYTF.

This clone was observed a single time. As DNA, the CDR3 is TGTGCCTGGAGGACGGGACAGGGCGACACTGAAGCTTTCTTT. Translated, it gives CAWRTGQGDTEAFF. V and J are TRBV30 and TRBJ1-1; TRBD1 agrees at 9 bases. V gave up 3 bases and J gave up 3 bases; unmatched junction bases: 5. Germline V CDR1 and CDR2: GTSNPN, SVGIG (reference sequence). This CDR3 contains 14 residues.

J is TRBJ2-5 and V is TRBV5-1, with 8 nucleotides matching TRBD2. The trim removed 1 base at V and 3 bases at J, leaving 2 bases unmatched. Germline CDR1 SGHRS, CDR2 YFSETQ. There are 14 residues in the CDR3. In DNA, the CDR3 is TGCGCCAGCAGCTTGACTAGCGGAAAAGAGACCCAGTACTTC. This encodes CASSLTSGKETQYF.